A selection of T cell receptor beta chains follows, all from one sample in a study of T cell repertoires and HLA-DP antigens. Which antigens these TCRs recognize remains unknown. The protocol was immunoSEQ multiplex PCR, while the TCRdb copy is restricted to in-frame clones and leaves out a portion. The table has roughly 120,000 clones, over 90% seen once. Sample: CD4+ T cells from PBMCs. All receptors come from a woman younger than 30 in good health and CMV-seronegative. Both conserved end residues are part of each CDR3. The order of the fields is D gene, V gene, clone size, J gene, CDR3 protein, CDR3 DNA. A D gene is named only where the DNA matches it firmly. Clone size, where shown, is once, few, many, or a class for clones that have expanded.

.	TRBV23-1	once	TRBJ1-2	CASSQYPIKAWYGYTF	TGCGCCAGCAGTCAGTACCCCATTAAAGCTTGGTATGGCTACACCTTC
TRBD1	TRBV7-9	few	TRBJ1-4	CASSPGQGANEKLFF	TGTGCCAGCAGCCCAGGACAGGGAGCTAATGAAAAACTGTTTTTT
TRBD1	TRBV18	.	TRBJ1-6	CASSPLKSDRVLSPLHF	TGTGCCAGCTCACCACTTAAGTCCGACAGGGTCTTATCACCCCTCCACTTT
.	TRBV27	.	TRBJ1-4	CASSLRLAYNEKLFF	TGTGCCAGCAGTCTGAGATTAGCCTATAATGAAAAACTGTTTTTT
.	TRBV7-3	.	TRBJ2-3	CASSKRGVSGAPPDTQYF	TGTGCCAGCAGCAAACGGGGCGTTTCGGGAGCCCCTCCTGATACGCAGTATTTT
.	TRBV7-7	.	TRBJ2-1	CASSLFWTEYNEQFF	TGTGCTAGCAGCTTATTTTGGACTGAATACAATGAGCAGTTCTTC
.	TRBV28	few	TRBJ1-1	CASSLGQMNTEAFF	TGTGCCAGCAGTTTAGGGCAGATGAACACTGAAGCTTTCTTT
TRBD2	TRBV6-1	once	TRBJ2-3	CASAGLGGTDTQYF	TGTGCCAGCGCCGGACTAGGAGGGACAGATACGCAGTATTTT
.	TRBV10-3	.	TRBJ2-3	CAISDGGTDTQYF	TGTGCCATCAGTGACGGGGGCACAGATACGCAGTATTTT
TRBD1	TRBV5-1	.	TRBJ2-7	CASSLGWDRGFSYEQYF	TGCGCCAGCAGCTTGGGATGGGACAGGGGATTCTCCTACGAGCAGTACTTC
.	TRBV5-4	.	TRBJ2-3	CASSFGPSTDTQYF	TGTGCCAGCAGCTTTGGTCCTAGCACAGATACGCAGTATTTT
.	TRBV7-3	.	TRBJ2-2	CASSLLGAQTGELFF	TGTGCCAGCAGCTTATTGGGGGCGCAGACCGGGGAGCTGTTTTTT
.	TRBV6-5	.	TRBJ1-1	CASSYVPGQSEAFF	TGTGCCAGCAGTTACGTACCCGGACAGAGTGAAGCTTTCTTT
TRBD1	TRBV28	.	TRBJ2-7	CATTGQGAFAGEQYF	TGTGCCACCACGGGACAGGGGGCATTCGCGGGGGAGCAGTACTTC
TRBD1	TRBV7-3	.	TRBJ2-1	CASSSRTGAVYNEQFF	TGTGCCAGCAGCTCCCGGACAGGGGCGGTCTACAATGAGCAGTTCTTC
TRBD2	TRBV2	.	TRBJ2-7	CASSESWGGEQYF	TGTGCCAGCAGTGAATCGTGGGGGGGTGAGCAGTACTTC
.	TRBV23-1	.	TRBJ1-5	CASRPIQGNQPQHF	TGCGCCAGCAGGCCCATCCAGGGAAATCAGCCCCAGCATTTT
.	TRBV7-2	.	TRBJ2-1	CASSPNRNSYNEQFF	TGTGCCAGCAGCCCCAACAGGAACTCCTACAATGAGCAGTTCTTC
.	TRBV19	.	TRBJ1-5	CASSWRRQPQHF	TGTGCCAGTAGTTGGAGGAGGCAGCCCCAGCATTTT
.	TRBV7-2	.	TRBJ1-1	CASSSINYRSEAFF	TGTGCCAGCAGCTCTATCAACTACCGCAGTGAAGCTTTCTTT
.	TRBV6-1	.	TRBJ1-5	CASSDRVQPQHF	TGTGCCAGCAGTGACAGGGTTCAGCCCCAGCATTTT
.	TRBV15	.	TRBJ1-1	CATSRGNRAEAFF	TGTGCCACCAGCAGAGGGAACAGGGCTGAAGCTTTCTTT
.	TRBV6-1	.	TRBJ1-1	CASQWGGEWNTEAFF	TGTGCCAGCCAGTGGGGGGGGGAATGGAACACTGAAGCTTTCTTT
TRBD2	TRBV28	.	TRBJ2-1	CASSLSGLARFNEQFF	TGTGCCAGCAGTTTATCGGGACTAGCGAGATTCAATGAGCAGTTCTTC
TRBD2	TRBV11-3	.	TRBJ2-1	CASSTSGYNEQFF	TGTGCCAGCAGCACTAGCGGCTACAATGAGCAGTTCTTC
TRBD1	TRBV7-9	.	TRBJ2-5	CASSLSGTGQETQYF	TGTGCCAGCAGCTTGTCCGGGACAGGTCAAGAGACCCAGTACTTC
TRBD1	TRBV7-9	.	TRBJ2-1	CASRSTGGGEQFF	TGTGCCAGCAGGTCCACAGGGGGCGGTGAGCAGTTCTTC
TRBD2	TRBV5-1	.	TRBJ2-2	CASSQPPGLGDTGELFF	TGCGCCAGCAGCCAACCTCCGGGACTAGGAGACACCGGGGAGCTGTTTTTT
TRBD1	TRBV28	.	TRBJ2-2	CASRGQGAAGELFF	TGTGCCAGCAGGGGACAGGGGGCTGCTGGGGAGCTGTTTTTT
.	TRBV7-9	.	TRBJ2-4	CASSLRRDSKNIQYF	TGTGCCAGCAGCTTAAGGCGGGACAGCAAAAACATTCAGTACTTC
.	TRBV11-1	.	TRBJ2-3	CASSLGRAAADTQYF	TGTGCCAGCAGCTTAGGCAGGGCGGCGGCAGATACACAGTATTTT
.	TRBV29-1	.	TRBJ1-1	CSVKLRMNTEAFF	TGCAGCGTAAAATTACGGATGAACACTGAAGCTTTCTTT
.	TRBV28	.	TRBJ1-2	CASSFPARYGYTF	TGTGCCAGCAGTTTCCCCGCCCGGTATGGCTACACCTTC
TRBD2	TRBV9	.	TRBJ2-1	CASSAGGTSGDEQFF	TGTGCCAGCAGCGCGGGGGGGACTAGCGGTGATGAGCAGTTCTTC
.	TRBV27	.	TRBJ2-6	CASTFKWSAGANVLTF	TGTGCCAGCACTTTCAAGTGGAGTGCTGGGGCCAACGTCCTGACTTTC
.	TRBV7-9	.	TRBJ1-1	CASSLSGMTPNTEAFF	TGTGCCAGCAGCTTATCCGGTATGACCCCGAACACTGAAGCTTTCTTT
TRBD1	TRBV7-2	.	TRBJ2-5	CASSSGTGQYF	TGTGCCAGCAGTTCCGGGACAGGACAGTACTTC
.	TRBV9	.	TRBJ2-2	CASSVGVTLANTGELFF	TGTGCCAGCAGCGTAGGGGTCACCCTAGCGAACACCGGGGAGCTGTTTTTT
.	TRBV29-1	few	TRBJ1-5	CSVAGGGNQPQHF	TGCAGCGTTGCGGGAGGTGGCAATCAGCCCCAGCATTTT
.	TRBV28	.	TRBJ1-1	CASSANSAGNTEAFF	TGTGCCAGCAGTGCGAACAGTGCAGGGAACACTGAAGCTTTCTTT
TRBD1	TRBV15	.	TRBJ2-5	CATSRDRQGETQYF	TGTGCCACCAGCAGAGATCGACAGGGAGAGACCCAGTACTTC
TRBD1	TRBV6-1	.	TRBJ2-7	CASSGPDRASYEQYF	TGTGCCAGCAGCGGACCGGACAGGGCCTCCTACGAGCAGTACTTC
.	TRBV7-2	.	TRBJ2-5	CASSLATGAGQETQYF	TGTGCCAGCAGCTTAGCAACTGGGGCAGGGCAAGAGACCCAGTACTTC
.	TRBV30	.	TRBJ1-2	CAWRPGQPYGYTF	TGTGCCTGGCGACCGGGTCAACCCTATGGCTACACCTTC
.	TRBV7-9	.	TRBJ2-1	CASRHFRRVQGVRNNEQFF	TGTGCCAGCAGACACTTCCGGCGAGTTCAAGGAGTAAGGAACAATGAGCAGTTCTTC
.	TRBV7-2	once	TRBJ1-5	CASSLDGRENQPQHF	TGTGCCAGCAGCTTAGATGGCAGGGAAAATCAGCCCCAGCATTTT
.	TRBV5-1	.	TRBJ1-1	CASSLEVGTEAFF	TGCGCCAGCAGCCTCGAGGTTGGGACTGAAGCTTTCTTT
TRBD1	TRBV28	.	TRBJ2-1	CASSLGQGANEQFF	TGTGCCAGCAGTTTGGGACAGGGGGCGAATGAGCAGTTCTTC
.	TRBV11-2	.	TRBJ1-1	CASSPGFWGRNDAFF	TGTGCCAGCAGCCCCGGATTCTGGGGTCGCAATGACGCTTTCTTT
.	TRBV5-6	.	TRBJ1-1	CASSLGSRANTEAFF	TGTGCCAGCAGCTTGGGGAGCAGGGCGAACACTGAAGCTTTCTTT
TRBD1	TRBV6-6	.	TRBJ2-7	CASSAGDRASYEQYF	TGTGCCAGCAGCGCCGGGGACAGGGCGTCCTACGAGCAGTACTTC
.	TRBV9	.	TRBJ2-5	CASSVDSEETQYF	TGTGCCAGCAGCGTAGACTCAGAAGAGACCCAGTACTTC
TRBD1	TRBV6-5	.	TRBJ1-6	CASSSGTGKSPLHF	TGTGCCAGCAGCTCCGGGACAGGGAAGTCACCCCTCCACTTT
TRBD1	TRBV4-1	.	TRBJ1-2	CASSQILQGGRDNYGYTF	TGCGCCAGCAGCCAGATTTTACAGGGGGGACGGGATAACTATGGCTACACCTTC
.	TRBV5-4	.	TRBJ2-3	CASSLQRARTDTQYF	TGTGCCAGCAGCTTGCAGCGGGCTCGCACAGATACGCAGTATTTT
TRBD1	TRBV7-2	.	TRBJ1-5	CASSLSLLFGTGIYQPQHF	TGTGCCAGCAGCTTATCCCTTCTATTTGGGACAGGGATATATCAGCCCCAGCATTTT